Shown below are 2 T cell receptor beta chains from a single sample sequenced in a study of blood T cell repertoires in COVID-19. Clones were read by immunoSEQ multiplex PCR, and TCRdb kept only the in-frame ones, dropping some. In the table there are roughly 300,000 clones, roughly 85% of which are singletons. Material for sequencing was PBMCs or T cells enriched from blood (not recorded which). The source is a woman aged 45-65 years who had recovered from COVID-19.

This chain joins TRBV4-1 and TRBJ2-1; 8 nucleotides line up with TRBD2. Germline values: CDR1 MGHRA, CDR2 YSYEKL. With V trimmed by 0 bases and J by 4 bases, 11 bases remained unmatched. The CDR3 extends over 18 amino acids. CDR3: CASSQDLEASGLYNEQFF. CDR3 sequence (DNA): TGCGCCAGCAGCCAAGATTTGGAGGCTAGCGGGTTATACAATGAGCAGTTCTTC.

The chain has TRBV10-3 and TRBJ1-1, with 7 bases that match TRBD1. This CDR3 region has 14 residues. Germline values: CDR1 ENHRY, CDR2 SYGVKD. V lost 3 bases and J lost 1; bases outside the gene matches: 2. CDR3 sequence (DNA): TGTGCCATCAGTGAAAGGACAGGGAACACTGAAGCTTTCTTT. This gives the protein CAISERTGNTEAFF.